This T cell receptor beta chain was sequenced in a study of cytomegalovirus exposure and HLA in healthy donors. Study-wide points: Reportedly, TCR beta sequences accurately predicted HLA-A and HLA-B alleles in most subjects. A later analysis revealed that TCR association rates differed between HLA loci, peaking at DRB1 and bottoming out at HLA-C. Roughly uniform depth of sequencing across donors was assumed in presence/absence analyses.

The CDR3 contains 11 residues. CDR1 DFQATT and CDR2 SNEGSKA come from the germline V gene (reference sequence). Trimming took off 5 bases at V and 1 base at J, with 6 bases between the two ends. PCR primers comprised 60 Vbeta and 13 Jbeta primers. TCRdb's copy holds only in-frame clones and misses some; the assay was immunoSEQ multiplex PCR. The repertoire table contains around 100,000 clones. Note on this clone: The antigen remains undetermined.

The sequencing sample was made of PBMCs. This rearrangement joins TRBV20-1 to TRBJ2-7, with D hard to call. The TCR originated in a man aged 35-49 years in good health and CMV-seropositive. The CDR3 DNA is TGCAGTGCTCTCCAGTCCTACGAGCAGTACTTC. It yields the protein CSALQSYEQYF.